Listed below are T cell receptor beta chains from one sample, sequenced in a study of regulatory T cells in long-lasting Graves disease. TCRdb analysed the multiplex PCR reads with MiXCR anew, one entry per CDR3 protein. The sample consists of some 440,000 distinct CDR3 sequences, less than 25% of them appearing once. Sample: peripheral blood mononuclear cells (PBMCs), taken when the disease was refractory, from a patient treated with antithyroid drugs. Receptors were obtained from a female donor with Graves disease. Both conserved end residues are part of each CDR3. Fields, in order: J gene, CDR3 length, D gene, clone size, V gene, CDR3 protein, CDR3 DNA. D genes are given only for firm matches. Expanded clones get a size class; other rows say once, few or many, or leave the size out.

J: TRBJ2-7
length: 16
D: TRBD1
size: many
V: TRBV11-2
CDR3: CASSFGGQVLGWSQYF
DNA: TGTGCCAGCAGCTTTGGCGGACAGGTACTTGGGTGGTCGCAGTACTTC

J: TRBJ1-6
length: 15
D: -
size: -
V: TRBV7-9
CDR3: CASSSSGHRNSPLHF
DNA: TGTGCCAGCAGCTCTTCTGGACATCGTAATTCACCCCTCCACTTT

J: TRBJ1-2
length: 14
D: TRBD1
size: many
V: TRBV28
CDR3: CASRIPDRFYGYTF
DNA: TGTGCCAGCAGAATCCCGGACAGGTTCTATGGCTACACCTTC

J: TRBJ1-1
length: 14
D: -
size: few
V: TRBV18
CDR3: CASSPGHPGTEAFF
DNA: TGTGCCAGCTCACCTGGACACCCAGGTACTGAAGCTTTCTTT

J: TRBJ2-5
length: 15
D: -
size: -
V: TRBV20-1
CDR3: CSARAPGTPGLTQYF
DNA: TGCAGTGCTAGAGCTCCCGGGACCCCTGGGCTGACCCAGTACTTC

J: TRBJ1-6
length: 16
D: -
size: -
V: TRBV20-1
CDR3: CSASAASGPANSPLHF
DNA: TGCAGTGCTAGTGCGGCTTCAGGCCCGGCTAATTCACCCCTCCACTTT

J: TRBJ2-6
length: 16
D: TRBD1
size: few
V: TRBV4-1
CDR3: CASSQLTGSGANVLTF
DNA: TGCGCCAGCAGCCAGCTGACAGGGTCCGGGGCCAACGTCCTGACTTTC

J: TRBJ2-2
length: 18
D: TRBD2
size: -
V: TRBV3-1
CDR3: CASSHMTSGFTNTGELFF
DNA: TGTGCCAGCAGCCATATGACTAGCGGGTTTACGAACACCGGGGAGCTGTTTTTT

J: TRBJ1-6
length: 14
D: TRBD1
size: -
V: TRBV27
CDR3: CASSWGQDNSPLHF
DNA: TGTGCCAGCAGTTGGGGACAGGATAATTCACCCCTCCACTTT

J: TRBJ2-7
length: 16
D: TRBD2
size: few
V: TRBV20-1
CDR3: CSAKIPPAGDLYEQYF
DNA: TGCAGTGCCAAGATCCCCCCGGCGGGAGACTTGTACGAGCAGTACTTC

J: TRBJ2-5
length: 17
D: -
size: many
V: TRBV11-2
CDR3: CASSLLTGNLGQETQYF
DNA: TGTGCCAGCAGCTTATTGACGGGAAATTTGGGGCAAGAGACCCAGTACTTC

J: TRBJ2-2
length: 14
D: TRBD2
size: -
V: TRBV29-1
CDR3: CSGRLREDPRELFF
DNA: TGCAGCGGGCGTTTGCGGGAGGACCCCCGGGAGCTGTTTTTT

J: TRBJ2-7
length: 12
D: -
size: few
V: TRBV14
CDR3: CASQGYSYEQYF
DNA: TGTGCCAGTCAAGGGTACTCCTACGAGCAGTACTTC

J: TRBJ1-1
length: 14
D: -
size: few
V: TRBV5-4
CDR3: CASSLVAATTEAFF
DNA: TGTGCCAGCAGCTTGGTGGCCGCGACCACTGAAGCTTTCTTT

J: TRBJ2-5
length: 14
D: -
size: many
V: TRBV7-2
CDR3: CASSQRGSVETQYF
DNA: TGTGCCAGCAGCCAAAGAGGGTCGGTGGAGACCCAGTACTTC

J: TRBJ2-7
length: 14
D: -
size: -
V: TRBV7-2
CDR3: CASSLGLAQYEQYF
DNA: TGTGCCAGCAGCTTAGGGCTAGCACAATACGAGCAGTACTTC

J: TRBJ2-5
length: 15
D: TRBD1
size: many
V: TRBV28
CDR3: CATTRNDRGGETQYF
DNA: TGTGCCACGACAAGGAACGACAGGGGGGGCGAGACCCAGTACTTC

J: TRBJ1-5
length: 13
D: -
size: many
V: TRBV20-1
CDR3: CSASGRPNQPQHF
DNA: TGCAGTGCTAGCGGAAGGCCCAATCAGCCCCAGCATTTT

J: TRBJ1-5
length: 16
D: TRBD1
size: -
V: TRBV19
CDR3: CASSSNDRGGRQPQHF
DNA: TGTGCCAGTAGTAGCAACGACAGGGGAGGGAGACAGCCCCAGCATTTT

J: TRBJ2-1
length: 17
D: TRBD2
size: -
V: TRBV27
CDR3: CASSPSMGAGVPDEQFF
DNA: TGTGCCAGCAGTCCCTCCATGGGAGCGGGAGTTCCTGATGAGCAGTTCTTC

J: TRBJ1-1
length: 14
D: -
size: few
V: TRBV5-1
CDR3: CASSLAGSHTEAFF
DNA: TGCGCCAGCAGCTTGGCGGGCAGTCACACTGAAGCTTTCTTT

J: TRBJ2-3
length: 12
D: -
size: -
V: TRBV28
CDR3: CASSPSDEAQYF
DNA: TGTGCCAGCAGTCCTTCCGACGAGGCGCAGTATTTT

J: TRBJ1-1
length: 13
D: -
size: many
V: TRBV27
CDR3: CASSFGANTEAFF
DNA: TGTGCCAGCAGCTTCGGGGCGAACACTGAAGCTTTCTTT

J: TRBJ2-5
length: 13
D: -
size: many
V: TRBV12-3/TRBV12-4
CDR3: CASSAALGETQYF
DNA: TGTGCCAGTTCGGCGGCCCTGGGGGAGACCCAGTACTTC

J: TRBJ2-7
length: 13
D: TRBD2
size: few
V: TRBV20-1
CDR3: CSAVSGSNNEQYF
DNA: TGCAGTGCCGTGAGCGGGAGTAACAACGAGCAGTACTTC

J: TRBJ2-2
length: 14
D: TRBD1
size: -
V: TRBV18
CDR3: CASSDRAQTGELFF
DNA: TGTGCCAGCTCCGACAGGGCTCAAACCGGGGAGCTGTTTTTT

J: TRBJ1-3
length: 13
D: -
size: -
V: TRBV28
CDR3: CASSLTWGNTIYF
DNA: TGTGCCAGCAGTTTAACCTGGGGAAACACCATATATTTT